The present T cell receptor beta chain was sequenced within a study of T cell changes during pregnancy in multiple sclerosis. Generated by immunoSEQ multiplex PCR, the TCRdb table keeps only in-frame clones and is missing some. The repertoire has about 79,000 clones, roughly 95% of them found once; the top ten carry about 0.72%. In regard to this clone: Germline is not matched at one junction end, which may reflect a read error.

The CDR3 length is 15 residues. CDR1 and CDR2 from the germline V gene are SGHDT and YYEEEE. The material was peripheral blood, obtained in the second trimester of pregnancy. The V call is TRBV5-6, the J call TRBJ1-1, with TRBD1 as a possible D gene (5 bases). The sequence came from a female donor in good health, enrolled as a control in a pregnancy study. CDR3: CASSLITLGGFDIVF. The CDR3 DNA follows: TGTGCCAGCAGCTTAATCACCCTGGGGGGGTTTGATATTGTCTTT.